The present entry profiles one T cell receptor beta chain with its context. Its antigen is undetermined. Germline V CDR1 and CDR2: SGHNT, YYREEE (reference sequence). V lost 1 base and J 7 bases, leaving 14 bases between the germline ends. The CDR3 sequence is 15 residues long. The sample belongs to a study of CD8+ T cells in alopecia areata. Whole-study context: Dosing spanned 6 to 18 months on tofacitinib, then 6 months off drug.

Following extraction, RNA underwent reverse transcription to cDNA, which served as the sequencing template. The method was immunoSEQ multiplex PCR; TCRdb's version includes in-frame clones alone and lacks a portion of them. The sample lists about 200,000 clones, 35% to 40% occurring once. Overall study results and limits: An increase in clonality over normal scalp was evident in lesional scalp, especially alopecia totalis/universalis.

Treatment here: oral pan-JAK inhibitor, 5-10 mg twice daily. The input for sequencing was CD4+ T cells sorted from blood, taken between weeks 30 and 35, from a patient treated with tofacitinib. The sequence derives from a human donor with alopecia areata. This chain links TRBV5-4 with TRBJ1-4; a weak D match, TRBD1 (6 bases). The CDR3 DNA reads as TGTGCCAGCAGCTTGTTGGGGGGCGATCGTGAAAAACTGTTTTTT. It is translated as CASSLLGGDREKLFF.